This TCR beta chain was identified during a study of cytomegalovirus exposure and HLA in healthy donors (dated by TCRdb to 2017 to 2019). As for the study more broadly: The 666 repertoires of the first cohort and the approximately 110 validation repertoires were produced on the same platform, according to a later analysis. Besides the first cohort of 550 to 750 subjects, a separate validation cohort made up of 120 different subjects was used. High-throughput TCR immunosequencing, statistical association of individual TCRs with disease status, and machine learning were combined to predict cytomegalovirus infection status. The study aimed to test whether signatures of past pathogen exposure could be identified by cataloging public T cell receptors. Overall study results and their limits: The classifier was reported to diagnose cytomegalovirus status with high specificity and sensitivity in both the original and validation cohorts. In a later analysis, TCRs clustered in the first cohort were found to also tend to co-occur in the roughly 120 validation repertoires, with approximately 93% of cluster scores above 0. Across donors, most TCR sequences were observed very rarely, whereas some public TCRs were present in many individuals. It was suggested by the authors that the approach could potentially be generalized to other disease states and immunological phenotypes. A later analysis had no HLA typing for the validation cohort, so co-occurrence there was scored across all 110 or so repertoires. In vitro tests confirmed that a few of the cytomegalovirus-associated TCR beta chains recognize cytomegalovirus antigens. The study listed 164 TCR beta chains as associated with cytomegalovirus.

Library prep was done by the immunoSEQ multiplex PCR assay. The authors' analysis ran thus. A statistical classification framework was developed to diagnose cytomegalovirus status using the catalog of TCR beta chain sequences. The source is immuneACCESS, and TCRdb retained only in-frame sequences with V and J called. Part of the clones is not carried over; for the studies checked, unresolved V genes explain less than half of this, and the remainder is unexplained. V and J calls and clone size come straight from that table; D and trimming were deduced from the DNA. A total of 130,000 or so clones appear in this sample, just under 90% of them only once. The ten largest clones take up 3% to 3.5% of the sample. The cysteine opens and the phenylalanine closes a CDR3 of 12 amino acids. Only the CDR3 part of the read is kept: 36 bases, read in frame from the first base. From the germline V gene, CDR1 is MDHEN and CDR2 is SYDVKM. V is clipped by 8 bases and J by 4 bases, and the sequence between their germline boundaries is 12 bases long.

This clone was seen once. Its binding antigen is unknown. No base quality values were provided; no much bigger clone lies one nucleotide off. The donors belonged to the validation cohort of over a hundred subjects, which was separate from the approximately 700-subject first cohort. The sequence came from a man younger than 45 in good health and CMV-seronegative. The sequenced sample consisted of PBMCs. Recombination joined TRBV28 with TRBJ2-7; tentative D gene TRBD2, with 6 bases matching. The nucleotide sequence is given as TGTGCCAGCCGAGCGGGTGTTTACGAGCAGTACTTC. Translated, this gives CASRAGVYEQYF.